This entry concerns a single T cell receptor beta chain. Antigen: not known. Data came from immunoSEQ multiplex PCR; TCRdb stores just in-frame clones and leaves some out. The sample has some 6,100 clones, roughly 80% seen once; the top ten hold approximately 6.1%. These data come from a study of immune evolution from preneoplasia to lung adenocarcinoma. Whole-study findings and limits: Normal lung had the highest top T cell clone frequencies. Normal lung had highest clonality; later lesions appeared denser, more diverse.

Between the mid-2010s and the late 2010s, patients underwent resection in Japan or China. Two lung cancer pathologists independently confirmed each histologic diagnosis. Sequenced: FFPE adjacent normal lung tissue. The TCR was taken from a donor of 70 years or more with lung adenocarcinoma.

CDR3 sequence reads: CASSESPLGLAGGADEQFF. The CDR3 nucleotides read TGCGCCAGCAGTGAGTCCCCATTGGGACTAGCGGGAGGTGCGGATGAGCAGTTCTTC. The chain employs TRBV10-1 and TRBJ2-1; 15 bases are shared with TRBD2. The CDR3 runs 19 residues. V lost 0 bases, J lost 8 bases, and 11 bases stayed unmatched. CDR1 WNHNN and CDR2 SYGVQD come from the germline V gene (reference sequence).